This T cell receptor beta chain was sequenced in a study of blood T cell repertoires in COVID-19. In the study overall: Material from acute and convalescent COVID-19 was sourced from the United States, Italy and Spain. Sources were T cells, B-cell-depleted T cells, or PBMCs; the material itself was cDNA or gDNA.

This CDR3 is built from 15 residues. The germline CDR1 and CDR2 sequences are SGHNT and YYREEE (reference sequence). Trimming cost V 2 bases and J 3 bases, with 12 bases left between them. As processed by the authors: Scientists estimated how many nucleated cells there were by amplifying reference gene primers. Using immunoSEQ multiplex PCR, the repertoire was profiled, and TCRdb retains in-frame clones only, with some absent. V and J calls and clone size are given by that table; D and trimming were obtained from the DNA. This sample has over 150,000 clones, with around 90% found just once. Sequenced material: peripheral blood. The V and J genes are TRBV5-4 and TRBJ2-1; the D gene is possibly TRBD1 (7 bases). The receptor was derived from a woman aged 55-70 years who had recovered from COVID-19. The CDR3 reads CASSLGGGRYNEQFF. The CDR3 nucleotides are TGTGCCAGCAGCTTAGGAGGGGGCCGCTACAATGAGCAGTTCTTC.